The 22 T cell receptor beta chains below all came from one sample that was sequenced in a study of T cell changes during pregnancy in multiple sclerosis. Assay: immunoSEQ multiplex PCR; the TCRdb copy retains only in-frame clones and omits some. The sample holds about 97,000 clones, 80% to 95% seen once. Material: peripheral blood, obtained in the second trimester of pregnancy. The source of these receptors is a female donor with multiple sclerosis, enrolled in a pregnancy study.

The rearrangement links TRBV7-2 to TRBJ2-7, with D possibly being TRBD2 (6 bases). CDR1 SGHTA and CDR2 FQGNSA come from the germline V gene. The V gene lost 5 bases and the J gene lost 2 bases, with 19 bases spanning the gap. The CDR3 consists of 16 residues. The CDR3 DNA sequence: TGTGCCAGCAGCACCCATTGGGGGAGGCCTGCCTACGAGCAGTACTTC. This codes for CASSTHWGRPAYEQYF.

The V and J genes are TRBV10-3 and TRBJ1-2; 7 bases agree with TRBD1. The germline CDR1 and CDR2 sequences are ENHRY and SYGVKD. The CDR3 contains 13 residues. V was clipped by 3 bases and J by 7 bases; unmatched bases: 5. Written as DNA, the CDR3 is TGTGCCATCAGTGACCAGGGGGTGGTTGGCTACACCTTC. This sequence encodes CAISDQGVVGYTF.

The DNA for the CDR3 is TGTGCCTGGACCCCGAACCGGCAGGGTAGTACACCCCTCCACTTT. This translates into CAWTPNRQGSTPLHF. The chain carries TRBV30 and TRBJ1-6; D perhaps matches TRBD1 (5 bases). Germline values: CDR1 GTSNPN, CDR2 SVGIG (reference sequence). CDR3 size: 15 residues. Trimming removed 4 bases from V and 11 bases from J, with 21 bases in between.

The rearrangement uses TRBV9 and TRBJ2-2; D is ambiguous. This CDR3 is built from 14 residues. V lost 3 bases to trimming and J lost 1 base, with 7 bases between them. Germline lookup yields CDR1 SGDLS and CDR2 YYNGEE. The CDR3 sequence is CASSAHLNTGELFF. The CDR3 DNA reads TGTGCCAGCAGCGCCCACTTGAACACCGGGGAGCTGTTTTTT.

The chain employs TRBV5-1 and TRBJ2-2; perhaps TRBD2 as D (6 bases). CDR3 size: 14 residues. The ends were cut back, 7 bases at V and 4 bases at J, with 14 bases in the middle. CDR1 is SGHRS and CDR2 is YFSETQ in the germline V gene. The CDR3: CASSGSGVTGELFF. In nucleotides, the CDR3 is TGCGCCAGCTCGGGATCGGGAGTCACCGGGGAGCTGTTTTTT.

This chain connects TRBV27 to TRBJ2-1; TRBD2 matches 7 bases. V gave up 1 base and J gave up 1 base; unmatched junction bases: 4. Germline CDR1 is MNHEY and CDR2 is SMNVEV (reference sequence). CDR3 length equals 16 residues. The CDR3 protein is CASSLWGGSSYNEQFF. The CDR3 bases are TGTGCCAGCAGTTTATGGGGGGGTTCTTCCTACAATGAGCAGTTCTTC.

As concerns this clone: An end of the junction differs from the germline gene, which may be a read error. The rearrangement uses TRBV7-7 and TRBJ2-7, with D possibly TRBD2 on 5 matching bases. Germline CDR1 SSHAT, CDR2 FNYEAQ (reference sequence). This CDR3 is 15 amino acids long. The CDR3, as DNA: TGTGCTAGCAGCTTAGGCCGTGGCGGGTCCTACGAGCAGTACTTC. Protein sequence: CASSLGRGGSYEQYF.

This chain joins TRBV25-1 and TRBJ1-5; no reliable D call. CDR3 size: 15 residues. V lost 7 bases and J lost 0, with 13 bases in between. Germline V gene sequence: CDR1 MGHDK, CDR2 SYGVNS. The CDR3 DNA reads as TGTGCCAGCACCCATGGGAGAATTAGCAATCAGCCCCAGCATTTT. Protein: CASTHGRISNQPQHF. The entire variable domain, with the rest obtained from reference TRBV25-1 and TRBJ1-5, is as follows: EADIYQTPRYLVIGTGKKITLECSQTMGHDKMYWYQQDPGMELHLIHYSYGVNSTEKGDLSSESTVSRIRTEHFPLTLESARPSHTSQYLCASTHGRISNQPQHFGDGTRLSIL.

Here the CDR3 reads CASSLRGRVEQFF. The CDR3 DNA reads TGTGCCAGCAGTTTACGGGGGAGGGTCGAGCAGTTCTTC. This chain links TRBV27 with TRBJ2-1, with 7 bases that match TRBD2. This CDR3 region has 13 residues. V dropped 2 bases and J dropped 10; count of bases not matched to a gene: 5. Germline lookup yields CDR1 MNHEY and CDR2 SMNVEV (reference sequence).

The chain couples TRBV6-5 to TRBJ1-1; the D is unclear. V lost 6 bases, J lost 8 bases, and 10 bases lay in between. CDR3 size: 11 residues. The germline gives CDR1 MNHEY, CDR2 SVGAGI. CDR3 nucleotides: TGTGCCAGCAGCCTGGGCGTCGAAGCTTTCTTT. Translating it yields CASSLGVEAFF.

The J gene is TRBJ2-7, the V gene TRBV7-8; 7 bases align to TRBD1. The V gene end was trimmed by 1 base and the J gene end by 1 base; junction bases not matched to a gene: 1. Germline V lookup: CDR1 SGHVS, CDR2 FQNEAQ. This CDR3 contains 14 residues. This CDR3 is CASSLGRGSYEQYF. The CDR3, as DNA: TGTGCCAGCAGCTTAGGCAGGGGGTCCTACGAGCAGTACTTC.

The J gene is TRBJ2-2, the V gene TRBV9; 7 positions match TRBD1. Germline V gene data show CDR1 as SGDLS and CDR2 as YYNGEE. This CDR3 has 15 amino acids. The ends lost 5 bases at V and 1 base at J; junction bases unmatched: 5. The CDR3 protein is CASSYDRENTGELFF. The CDR3 region has the DNA TGTGCCAGCAGTTATGACAGGGAGAACACCGGGGAGCTGTTTTTT.

The rearrangement uses TRBV27 and TRBJ2-5; the match to TRBD1 covers 7 bases. The V gene's germline CDR1 is MNHEY and CDR2 SMNVEV (reference sequence). J was trimmed by 6 bases and V by 4 bases; bases with no gene match: 5. CDR3 length equals 13 residues. Written as DNA, the CDR3 is TGTGCCAGCAGTTCCACACAGGGGAAGACCCAGTACTTC. Translation: CASSSTQGKTQYF.

The rearrangement joins TRBV10-2 to TRBJ2-1, with TRBD2 as a possible D gene (6 bases). CDR1 and CDR2 from the germline V gene are WSHSY and SAAADI. The CDR3 extends over 14 amino acids. Trimming cost V 7 bases and J 9 bases, with 19 bases left between them. The CDR3 DNA follows: TGCGCCAGCACCGATGTGGGAGGCGGGGTTGAGCAGTTCTTC. Encoded protein: CASTDVGGGVEQFF.

This rearrangement joins TRBV5-1 to TRBJ2-7; 8 bases are a match to TRBD1. Unmatched junction bases numbered 7, after V lost 7 bases and J lost 4 bases. CDR3 length equals 13 residues. The V gene's germline CDR1 is SGHRS and CDR2 YFSETQ. CDR3 loop: CASGRDRSYEQYF. The CDR3 DNA follows: TGCGCCAGCGGCCGGGACAGGTCTTACGAGCAGTACTTC.

This chain links TRBV7-3 with TRBJ2-1; 11 bases are a match to TRBD2. This CDR3 comprises 15 residues. The V segment lost 6 bases and the J segment 5 bases; nucleotides outside the gene matches: 6. The germline V gene encodes CDR1 SGHTA and CDR2 FQGTGA. The CDR3 nucleotides read TGTGCCAGCAGATTAGAGGGACTAGCGGACAATGAGCAGTTCTTC. It translates to CASRLEGLADNEQFF.

The V gene is TRBV14, the J gene TRBJ1-3; 7 nucleotides match TRBD1. J gave up 2 bases and V 2 bases, and 3 bases lay outside the gene matches. The length of the CDR3 is 15 residues. The germline V gene has CDR1 SGHDN and CDR2 FVKESK. The CDR3 DNA sequence: TGTGCCAGCAGCCAAAGACAGGGAACTGGAAACACCATATATTTT. Amino acid sequence: CASSQRQGTGNTIYF.

This clone was observed a single time. The chain couples TRBV15 to TRBJ2-5, with unresolved D. The CDR3 sequence is 16 residues long. Trimming stripped 0 bases from V and 4 bases from J, with 15 bases between. Germline CDR1 and CDR2: LNHNV and YYDKDF (reference sequence). The CDR3 DNA is TGTGCCACCAGCAGAGAAGTTAGCATCCTGGCAGAGACCCAGTACTTC. This translates into CATSREVSILAETQYF.

The chain couples TRBV19 to TRBJ2-7; D is possibly TRBD2 (6 bases). Germline CDR1 and CDR2: LNHDA and SQIVND (reference sequence). CDR3 length: 15 amino acids. V was clipped by 6 bases and J by 6 bases, with 21 bases between them. CDR3 sequence: CASRGGIRPTGEQYF. The CDR3 region has the DNA TGTGCCAGTAGGGGAGGCATCAGACCGACTGGCGAGCAGTACTTC.

This sequence joins TRBV5-6 and TRBJ2-7; possible D gene TRBD2, 6 bases. CDR3 length: 15 residues. V lost 2 bases to trimming and J lost 3 bases, with 15 bases between them. Germline CDR1 SGHDT, CDR2 YYEEEE. This CDR3 reads CASSFKRSGLYEQYF. In DNA form, the CDR3 reads TGTGCCAGCAGCTTTAAACGCTCGGGACTCTACGAGCAGTACTTC.

The V call is TRBV19, the J call TRBJ1-5, with D possibly being TRBD1 (6 bases). Per the germline V gene, CDR1 is LNHDA and CDR2 is SQIVND (reference sequence). The CDR3 is 15 amino acids. Deletions cut 5 bases from V and 1 base from J, with 12 bases between. The CDR3 DNA reads as TGTGCCAGTAGTCTGGGGGCGAGGAGCAATCAGCCCCAGCATTTT. It is translated as CASSLGARSNQPQHF. The variable domain in full, completed from reference TRBV19 and TRBJ1-5, reads DGGITQSPKYLFRKEGQNVTLSCEQNLNHDAMYWYRQDPGQGLRLIYYSQIVNDFQKGDIAEGYSVSREKKESFPLTVTSAQKNPTAFYLCASSLGARSNQPQHFGDGTRLSIL.

DNA for the CDR3: TGTGCCAGCAGTGAAGGGTTTAGCGGGACGTCCTACGAGCAGTACTTC. This codes for CASSEGFSGTSYEQYF. The chain recombines TRBV6-1 with TRBJ2-7; TRBD2 agrees at 8 bases. The trim removed 1 base at V and 1 base at J, leaving 6 bases unmatched. Germline V gene data show CDR1 as MNHNS and CDR2 as SASEGT. This CDR3 is built from 16 residues.